This TCR beta chain was sequenced for a study of shared clonotypes between healthy human individuals. To note about this clone: What it binds is unknown.

The protocol was immunoSEQ multiplex PCR, while the TCRdb copy is restricted to in-frame clones and leaves out a portion. In the table there are 950,000 to 1,100,000 clones, under 80% of which are singletons. Study-wide results and limits: Non-shared clonotypes had lower generation probabilities than those shared by all four donors. Clonotype sharing across several donors was observed for about 5.5% of naive CD4 clonotypes.

The germline V gene has CDR1 LNHDA and CDR2 SQIVND (reference sequence). Trimming took 4 bases from V and 5 from J, leaving 14 bases between them. This CDR3 spans 14 amino acids. This TCR was sampled from a man in his late teens or twenties in good health. Sequencing was carried out using memory CD4+ T cells sorted from blood. Subset of the sample: CD45RA-negative fraction. The chain joins TRBV19 to TRBJ1-1, with D tentatively TRBD1 (6 bases). CDR3 region: CASSSPGGATEAFF. The CDR3 region has the DNA TGTGCCAGTAGTAGCCCGGGGGGGGCGACTGAAGCTTTCTTT.